This T cell receptor beta chain originates from a study of T cell responses to AZD1222 COVID-19 vaccine. Looked up from germline, CDR1 is MDHEN and CDR2 is SYDVKM. This CDR3 is built from 16 residues. The junction had 16 bases not matched to a gene; V was cut back by 8 bases and J by 4 bases. This clone has just one count. Produced via immunoSEQ multiplex PCR; TCRdb's table is partial and in-frame only. The table records about 100,000 clones, just under 90% of them present only once. The origin of this receptor is an adult in good health. The chain combines TRBV28 with TRBJ1-2, with 7 bases lining up with TRBD1. Here the sequenced sample was peripheral blood, taken on day 0 of AZD1222 vaccination. The CDR3 DNA follows: TGTGCCAGCCGCTCTTTTGGATCCGGGACAGCCTATGGCTACACCTTC. Amino acid sequence: CASRSFGSGTAYGYTF.